Below, 24 T cell receptor beta chains from the same sample are listed, as sequenced in a study of shared clonotypes between healthy human individuals. CD8 cells classed as naive were CD45RO-negative and positively selected for CCR7, excluding terminally differentiated effector memory CD45RA+ cells. Profiled with immunoSEQ multiplex PCR; TCRdb holds only in-frame clones, not every one. The repertoire consists of about 2.1 million clones, with 85% to 95% occurring once and the leading ten covering about 1.5%. What was sequenced was naive CD8+ T cells from PBMCs. All receptors derive from a man aged 18 to 35 in good health. Some clones in this sample may be carry-over from other donors' samples.

This chain links TRBV15 with TRBJ2-2; 8 nucleotides line up with TRBD1. With 1 base clipped from V and 6 bases from J, the junction kept 7 bases outside the gene matches. Germline V gene sequence: CDR1 LNHNV, CDR2 YYDKDF (reference sequence). CDR3 length: 16 residues. CDR3: CATSRGPGQAPGELFF. The DNA for the CDR3 is TGTGCCACCAGCAGAGGGCCGGGACAGGCGCCCGGGGAGCTGTTTTTT.

V and J are TRBV7-9 and TRBJ2-1; TRBD2 aligns across 7 bases. J lost 4 bases, V lost 3 bases, and 3 bases had no gene match. The CDR3 totals 14 residues. Germline CDR1 SEHNR, CDR2 FQNEAQ (reference sequence). The DNA for the CDR3 is TGTGCCAGCAGCTTTCTAGCGGCGTACAATGAGCAGTTCTTC. Protein sequence: CASSFLAAYNEQFF.

The chain employs TRBV4-1 and TRBJ2-5; D is undetermined. The CDR3 consists of 14 residues. The germline gives CDR1 MGHRA, CDR2 YSYEKL. Trimming pared 0 bases from V and 6 bases from J, leaving 11 bases between. CDR3 in DNA: TGCGCCAGCAGCCAAGATAGAACGGAAAAGACCCAGTACTTC. Protein product: CASSQDRTEKTQYF.

CDR3 region: CASRDWDPTGNTIYF. For the CDR3, the DNA is TGTGCCAGCAGGGATTGGGACCCCACTGGAAACACCATATATTTT. The chain joins TRBV5-4 to TRBJ1-3; a weak D match, TRBD1 (5 bases). Trimming took off 5 bases at V and 2 bases at J, with 14 bases between the two ends. Germline V gene sequence: CDR1 SGHNT, CDR2 YYREEE (reference sequence). This CDR3 has 15 residues.

In the case of this clone: Other DNA sequences in the sample encode the same CDR3. The V call is TRBV5-1, the J call TRBJ2-7; TRBD2 is a possible D gene (5 bases). CDR3 length equals 14 residues. Germline lookup yields CDR1 SGHRS and CDR2 YFSETQ. Trimming removed 0 bases from V and 2 bases from J, with 9 bases in between. Here the CDR3 DNA reads TGCGCCAGCAGCTTGGCGGGGATTCCCTACGAGCAGTACTTC. This translates into CASSLAGIPYEQYF.

V usage is TRBV12-5 and J usage is TRBJ2-7; TRBD1 matches 8 bases. With V trimmed by 0 bases and J by 6 bases, 16 bases remained unmatched. CDR1 LGHNT and CDR2 FRNRAP come from the germline V gene. The CDR3 covers 18 residues. The CDR3 nucleotides are TGTGCTAGTGGTTTGGTACGGCTCAGCGGACAGGGCGTGTTCGAGCAGTACTTC. It encodes CASGLVRLSGQGVFEQYF.

This clone was detected once. The J gene is TRBJ2-1, the V gene TRBV28; 14 bases line up with TRBD2. V lost 4 bases, J lost 13 bases, and 3 bases stayed unmatched. The V gene's germline CDR1 is MDHEN and CDR2 SYDVKM. This CDR3 comprises 13 residues. CDR3 loop: CASSYGTSGSQFF. CDR3 nucleotide sequence: TGTGCCAGCAGTTACGGGACTAGCGGGAGTCAGTTCTTC. Full variable domain (outside the CDR3, taken from reference TRBV28 and TRBJ2-1): DVKVTQSSRYLVKRTGEKVFLECVQDMDHENMFWYRQDPGLGLRLIYFSYDVKMKEKGDIPEGYSVSREKKERFSLILESASTNQTSMYLCASSYGTSGSQFFGPGTRLTVL.

The rearrangement links TRBV9 to TRBJ2-7, with 11 positions matching TRBD1. Germline V gene data show CDR1 as SGDLS and CDR2 as YYNGEE. V was pared by 4 bases and J by 5 bases, with 8 bases of the junction left unmatched. The CDR3 has 15 amino acids. The CDR3 loop is CASSSSDRGLHEQYF. For the CDR3, the DNA is TGTGCCAGCAGCTCCTCGGACAGGGGGCTCCACGAGCAGTACTTC. Supplemented by reference TRBV9 and TRBJ2-7, the full variable domain reads DSGVTQTPKHLITATGQRVTLRCSPRSGDLSVYWYQQSLDQGLQFLIQYYNGEERAKGNILERFSAQQFPDLHSELNLSSLELGDSALYFCASSSSDRGLHEQYFGPGTRLTVT.

The chain links TRBV27 to TRBJ1-1; no clear D. Germline CDR1 reads MNHEY; CDR2 reads SMNVEV (reference sequence). Trimming stripped 4 bases from V and 0 bases from J, with 9 bases between. The CDR3 runs 14 residues. Here the CDR3 reads CASSSPRMNTEAFF. The DNA for the CDR3 is TGTGCCAGCAGTTCCCCGCGGATGAACACTGAAGCTTTCTTT.

This clone was seen only once. The chain is built from TRBV27 and TRBJ2-2; D possibly corresponds to TRBD1 (5 bases). From germline, CDR1 is MNHEY and CDR2 SMNVEV (reference sequence). Trimming stripped 2 bases from V and 3 bases from J, with 10 bases between. The length of the CDR3 is 15 residues. CDR3 nucleotide sequence: TGTGCCAGCAGTTTAGGCCCAGGGTACACCGGGGAGCTGTTTTTT. This translates into CASSLGPGYTGELFF.

The chain links TRBV11-2 to TRBJ1-2; possible D gene TRBD1, 5 bases. CDR1 SGHAT and CDR2 FQNNGV come from the germline V gene. V gave up 0 bases and J gave up 4 bases, with 15 bases separating them. This CDR3 is built from 16 residues. CDR3 in DNA: TGTGCCAGCAGCTTAGATGTTATGGGGGGGTCCTATGGCTACACCTTC. This translates into CASSLDVMGGSYGYTF.

This chain connects TRBV27 to TRBJ2-3; no reliable D call. This CDR3 spans 13 amino acids. V dropped 6 bases and J dropped 0 bases, with 7 bases sitting between them. Germline CDR1 and CDR2: MNHEY and SMNVEV (reference sequence). This chain's CDR3 is CASRKPSTDTQYF. Written as DNA, the CDR3 is TGTGCCAGCAGAAAACCTAGCACAGATACGCAGTATTTT.

The chain uses TRBV6-5 and TRBJ1-3; D remains unclear. The CDR3 loop spans 13 amino acids. The germline V gene encodes CDR1 MNHEY and CDR2 SVGAGI. V lost 6 bases and J lost 0, with 6 bases in between. CDR3 nucleotides: TGTGCCAGCAGAGTATACTCTGGAAACACCATATATTTT. This sequence encodes CASRVYSGNTIYF.

This clone occurred once. This chain links TRBV28 with TRBJ1-1; 9 bases are a match to TRBD1. The CDR3 spans 14 residues. V was pared by 2 bases and J by 11 bases, with 9 bases of the junction left unmatched. Germline V gene data show CDR1 as MDHEN and CDR2 as SYDVKM. The CDR3: CASSLGTGSSVAFF. For the CDR3, the DNA is TGTGCCAGCAGTTTAGGGACAGGGTCCTCAGTGGCTTTCTTT.

The chain carries TRBV19 and TRBJ1-1; 8 positions agree with TRBD1. The CDR3 extends over 15 amino acids. V lost 7 bases, J lost 6 bases, and 13 bases stayed unmatched. CDR1 and CDR2 from the germline V gene are LNHDA and SQIVND (reference sequence). CDR3: CASTPLRTGRAEAFF. CDR3 coding DNA: TGTGCCAGTACCCCTTTAAGGACAGGGAGGGCTGAAGCTTTCTTT.

The chain uses TRBV28 and TRBJ1-5; possible D gene TRBD1, 5 bases. V lost 9 bases and J lost 0, with 15 bases in between. The CDR3 loop spans 15 amino acids. The germline gives CDR1 MDHEN, CDR2 SYDVKM. CDR3 sequence (DNA): TGTGCCAGTCTGGACCCAACAGGTAGCAATCAGCCCCAGCATTTT. As protein: CASLDPTGSNQPQHF.

The chain recombines TRBV7-9 with TRBJ2-2, with 8 bases fitting TRBD2. The germline V gene encodes CDR1 SEHNR and CDR2 FQNEAQ (reference sequence). V shed 3 bases, J shed 3 bases, and the junction held 6 bases outside the gene matches. The CDR3 has 16 amino acids. DNA of the CDR3: TGTGCCAGCAGCTTCCTGACTAGCGCCGACACCGGGGAGCTGTTTTTT. Translation: CASSFLTSADTGELFF. Filled out from reference TRBV7-9 and TRBJ2-2, the complete variable domain reads DTGVSQNPRHKITKRGQNVTFRCDPISEHNRLYWYRQTLGQGPEFLTYFQNEAQLEKSRLLSDRFSAERPKGSFSTLEIQRTEQGDSAMYLCASSFLTSADTGELFFGEGSRLTVL.

The chain couples TRBV28 to TRBJ2-7, with D possibly matching TRBD2 (5 bases). CDR3 length equals 14 residues. Trimming removed 6 bases at V and 6 bases at J, with 18 bases between. CDR1 is MDHEN, CDR2 SYDVKM, per germline. CDR3 coding DNA: TGTGCCAGCAGCGCAATGGACTTCGCGGGCGAGCAGTACTTC. Protein product: CASSAMDFAGEQYF.

V usage is TRBV21-1 and J usage is TRBJ2-3; the table's TRBD1 call for D was not verified on the DNA. TRBV21-1 constitutes a pseudogene. There are 15 residues in the CDR3. In DNA, the CDR3 is TGTGCCAGCACCTCAAAGGGACAGGGGGCCGATACGCAGTATTTT. It specifies CASTSKGQGADTQYF.

The rearrangement joins TRBV11-2 to TRBJ1-1; TRBD1 matches 9 bases. The V gene end was trimmed by 5 bases and the J gene end by 3 bases; junction bases not matched to a gene: 4. Per germline, CDR1 SGHAT and CDR2 FQNNGV. This CDR3 spans 14 amino acids. CDR3 coding DNA: TGTGCCAGCAGCAGACAGGGGGTGTACACTGAAGCTTTCTTT. Translating gives CASSRQGVYTEAFF.

The rearrangement links TRBV7-6 to TRBJ2-7; D is perhaps TRBD1 (6 bases). The V and J ends lost 4 bases and 2 bases respectively, with 15 bases between them. Germline CDR1 SGHVS, CDR2 FNYEAQ. The CDR3 runs to 15 residues. For the CDR3, the DNA is TGTGCCAGCAGCTCTCATAGAGACAGGCCCTACGAGCAGTACTTC. Encoded protein: CASSSHRDRPYEQYF. Complete variable domain (other parts from reference TRBV7-6 and TRBJ2-7): GAGVSQSPRYKVTKRGQDVALRCDPISGHVSLYWYRQALGQGPEFLTYFNYEAQQDKSGLPNDRFSAERPEGSISTLTIQRTEQRDSAMYRCASSSHRDRPYEQYFGPGTRLTVT.

V usage is TRBV7-9 and J usage is TRBJ2-2; 13 bases agree with TRBD2. V was pared by 6 bases and J by 4 bases, with 2 bases of the junction left unmatched. CDR1 is SEHNR, CDR2 FQNEAQ, per germline (reference sequence). The CDR3 totals 15 residues. CDR3 sequence: CASRRTSGSTGELFF. CDR3 coding DNA: TGTGCCAGCAGACGGACTAGCGGGAGCACCGGGGAGCTGTTTTTT.

This chain links TRBV28 with TRBJ1-1; TRBD1 matches 10 bases. The CDR3 is 15 amino acids. Germline CDR1 and CDR2: MDHEN and SYDVKM. J was trimmed by 3 bases and V by 8 bases; bases with no gene match: 9. CDR3 loop: CASSPRGQGYTEAFF. For the CDR3, the DNA is TGTGCCAGCTCCCCCCGGGGACAGGGGTACACTGAAGCTTTCTTT.

The chain is built from TRBV6-5 and TRBJ2-5; maybe TRBD1 (6 bases). The germline V gene encodes CDR1 MNHEY and CDR2 SVGAGI. The CDR3 consists of 15 residues. V was cut by 0 bases and J by 5 bases, with 13 bases left in between. The CDR3 protein is CASSYSGTMRETQYF. The CDR3 region has the DNA TGTGCCAGCAGTTACTCTGGGACAATGAGGGAGACCCAGTACTTC.